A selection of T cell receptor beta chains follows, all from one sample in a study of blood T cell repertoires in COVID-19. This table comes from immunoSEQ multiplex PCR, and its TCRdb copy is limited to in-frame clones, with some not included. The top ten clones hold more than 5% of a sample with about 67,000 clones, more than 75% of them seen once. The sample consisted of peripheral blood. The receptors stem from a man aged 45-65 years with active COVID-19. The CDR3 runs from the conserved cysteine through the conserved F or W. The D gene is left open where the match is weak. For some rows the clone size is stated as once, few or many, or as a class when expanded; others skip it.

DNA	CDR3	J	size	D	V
TGCGCCAGCAGCCATCAGGACAGGGGCGTTCAGGGTGAAAAACTGTTTTTT	CASSHQDRGVQGEKLFF	TRBJ1-4	-	TRBD1	TRBV4-3
TGTGCCAGCAGCTTGGGGAGCCGATGGAGGGGAGGCGAAAAACTGTTTTTT	CASSLGSRWRGGEKLFF	TRBJ1-4	-	-	TRBV7-8
TGTGCCAGCTCACCACAGGAGGGTACCTACAATGAGCAGTTCTTC	CASSPQEGTYNEQFF	TRBJ2-1	-	-	TRBV18
TGTGCCAGCAGCCTAGGGACTAGCGGGCACATTCAGTACTTC	CASSLGTSGHIQYF	TRBJ2-4	-	TRBD2	TRBV7-8
TGTGCCAGTAGTCCGCGTGGTAGCGGGAGTCAAGAGACCCAGTACTTC	CASSPRGSGSQETQYF	TRBJ2-5	-	TRBD2	TRBV19
TGTGCCAGCAGCTTTGCGTCAGGGCGGGGCTACACCTTC	CASSFASGRGYTF	TRBJ1-2	-	-	TRBV5-6
TGCAGCGCCCGACCGCACCGGGACACTGAAGCTTTCTTT	CSARPHRDTEAFF	TRBJ1-1	-	-	TRBV29-1
TGTGCCAGCAGTTTGTCAGGGGGCGAGGTCTCCGAGCAGTACTTC	CASSLSGGEVSEQYF	TRBJ2-7	-	TRBD1	TRBV28
TGTGCCAGCAAGGACAGTCCCTACGAGCAGTACTTC	CASKDSPYEQYF	TRBJ2-7	-	-	TRBV28
TGTGCCAGCAGTCCTCGGGATCGTCAGTTCTTC	CASSPRDRQFF	TRBJ2-1	-	-	TRBV6-5
TGTGCCATCAGGGGACCTCAGGGGGGAGAGCAGTACTTC	CAIRGPQGGEQYF	TRBJ2-7	-	-	TRBV10-3
TGTGCCAGCAGCTTCGCCCAGGGCACAGATACGCAGTATTTT	CASSFAQGTDTQYF	TRBJ2-3	-	-	TRBV7-2
TGTGCCAGCAGCCGACAGGGAGAGGTTTACGAGCAGTACTTC	CASSRQGEVYEQYF	TRBJ2-7	-	TRBD1	TRBV27
TGCGCCAGCAGCGTGACCGGGACAGCACAAGAGACCCAGTACTTC	CASSVTGTAQETQYF	TRBJ2-5	-	TRBD1	TRBV5-1
TGTGCCAGCAGCCAAAGGTTTGCGGGTGGCTACACCTTC	CASSQRFAGGYTF	TRBJ1-2	-	-	TRBV2
TGTGCCAGCAGCCAACTTGGGAGCGAGCAGTACTTC	CASSQLGSEQYF	TRBJ2-7	-	-	TRBV3-1/TRBV3-2
TGTGCTAGTGGTCAGGGTTTTGAAGCTTTCTTT	CASGQGFEAFF	TRBJ1-1	-	-	TRBV12-5
TGTGCCAGCAGTTACCTCGAGACTAGCTCGGAGACCCAGTACTTC	CASSYLETSSETQYF	TRBJ2-5	-	TRBD2	TRBV6-2/TRBV6-3
TGTGCCAGCAGCCCCCTCTCCACCGGGGAGCTGTTTTTT	CASSPLSTGELFF	TRBJ2-2	-	-	TRBV6-6
TGCGCCAGCAGCTCAAACCGACAGGATGGTGAAGCTTTCTTT	CASSSNRQDGEAFF	TRBJ1-1	-	-	TRBV5-1
TGCGCCAGCAGCTCCGGTGGTACCCAGTACTTC	CASSSGGTQYF	TRBJ2-5	-	-	TRBV5-1
TGTGCCAGCAGCTTTACCGGGACAGGGGATCAGCCCCAGCATTTT	CASSFTGTGDQPQHF	TRBJ1-5	-	TRBD1	TRBV5-8
TGTGCCAGCTCACTACGACAGAGAACATTGGAGACCCAGTACTTC	CASSLRQRTLETQYF	TRBJ2-5	-	-	TRBV18
TGTGCCAGCAGTCCGCCCATCAGCGGCCTAACTAATGAAAAACTGTTTTTT	CASSPPISGLTNEKLFF	TRBJ1-4	-	-	TRBV28
TGTGCCAGCTCACGTAATCTTGACACACAAGAAGCTTTCTTT	CASSRNLDTQEAFF	TRBJ1-1	few	-	TRBV18
TGTGCCAGCAGAGACGACGGGGGCTATGGCTACACCTTC	CASRDDGGYGYTF	TRBJ1-2	-	-	TRBV16
TGCGCCAGCAAGCCCCGCCCGTTAGACAATGAGCAGTTCTTC	CASKPRPLDNEQFF	TRBJ2-1	-	-	TRBV5-1
TGTGCCAGCAGTTCCGACGTTCGGGATGGCTACACCTTC	CASSSDVRDGYTF	TRBJ1-2	-	-	TRBV7-9
TGTGCCACCAGTCCTAGCGGGAGTAGGAGTGAGCAGTTCTTC	CATSPSGSRSEQFF	TRBJ2-1	-	TRBD2	TRBV24-1